These 5 T cell receptor beta chains were sequenced from one sample in a study of cytomegalovirus exposure and HLA in healthy donors. Primers: 60 Vbeta forward and 13 Jbeta reverse. The data were produced by immunoSEQ multiplex PCR, yet TCRdb's version contains in-frame clones alone and is incomplete. The sample holds under 200,000 clones, 75% to 90% seen once. The source material was PBMCs. These receptors all stem from a middle-aged man in good health and CMV-seropositive.

The chain combines TRBV7-3 with TRBJ1-6; D is unresolved. The CDR3 is 14 amino acids. Per the germline V gene, CDR1 is SGHTA and CDR2 is FQGTGA. Trimming pared 5 bases from V and 0 bases from J, leaving 5 bases between. The CDR3 DNA sequence: TGTGCCAGCAGCGTGAGCTCCTATAATTCACCCCTCCACTTT. Translating gives CASSVSSYNSPLHF. The full variable domain, completed using reference TRBV7-3 and TRBJ1-6, is GAGVSQTPSNKVTEKGKYVELRCDPISGHTALYWYRQSLGQGPEFLIYFQGTGAADDSGLPNDRFFAVRPEGSVSTLKIQRTERGDSAVYLCASSVSSYNSPLHFGNGTRLTVT.

V usage is TRBV10-3 and J usage is TRBJ1-5, with D possibly TRBD1 on 5 matching bases. CDR1 and CDR2 from the germline V gene are ENHRY and SYGVKD. V lost 0 bases and J lost 2, with 8 bases in between. This CDR3 contains 15 residues. The CDR3 loop is CAISESRGGNQPQHF. CDR3 bases: TGTGCCATCAGTGAGTCAAGGGGTGGCAATCAGCCCCAGCATTTT.

This chain uses TRBV30 with TRBJ1-6; D gene ambiguous. The germline V gene encodes CDR1 GTSNPN and CDR2 SVGIG (reference sequence). V lost 3 bases and J 14 bases, leaving 14 bases between the germline ends. The CDR3 has 12 residues. This CDR3 reads CAWSNPIRALHF. Written as DNA, the CDR3 is TGTGCCTGGAGCAACCCGATTCGGGCCCTCCACTTT.

The rearrangement joins TRBV2 to TRBJ1-2, with 7 positions matching TRBD1. The CDR3 extends over 13 amino acids. Germline assignment: CDR1 SNHLY and CDR2 FYNNEI. The trim removed 4 bases at V and 4 bases at J, leaving 3 bases unmatched. CDR3 coding DNA: TGTGCCAGCAGTGGACAGGGTGGCTATGGCTACACCTTC. It translates to CASSGQGGYGYTF.

This clone was counted a few times. The rearrangement uses TRBV6-5 and TRBJ2-7; 8 positions match TRBD1. The CDR3 has 13 amino acids. V lost 6 bases to trimming and J lost 1 base; unmatched junction nucleotides: 2. The germline CDR1 and CDR2 sequences are MNHEY and SVGAGI. This CDR3 reads CASSRGLSYEQYF. The CDR3 DNA is TGTGCCAGCAGCAGGGGGCTGTCCTACGAGCAGTACTTC.